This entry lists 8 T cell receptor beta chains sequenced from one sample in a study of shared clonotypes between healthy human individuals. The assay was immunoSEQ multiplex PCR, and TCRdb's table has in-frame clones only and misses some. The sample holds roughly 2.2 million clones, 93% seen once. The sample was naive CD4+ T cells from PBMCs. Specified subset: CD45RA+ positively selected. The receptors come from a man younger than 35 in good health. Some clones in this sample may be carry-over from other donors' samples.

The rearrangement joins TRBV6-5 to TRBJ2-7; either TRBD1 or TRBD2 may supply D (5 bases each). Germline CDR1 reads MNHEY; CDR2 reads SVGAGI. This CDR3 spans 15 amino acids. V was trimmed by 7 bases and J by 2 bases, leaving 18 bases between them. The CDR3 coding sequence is TGTGCCAGCACCTCGGGACGTGTAGAAACCTACGAGCAGTACTTC. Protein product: CASTSGRVETYEQYF.

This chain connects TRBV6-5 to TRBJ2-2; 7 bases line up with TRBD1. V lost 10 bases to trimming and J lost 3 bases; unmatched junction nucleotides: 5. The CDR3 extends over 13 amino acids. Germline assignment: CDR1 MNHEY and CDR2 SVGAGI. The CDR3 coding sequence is TGTGCCACCTACAGGGGCCACACCGGGGAGCTGTTTTTT. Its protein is CATYRGHTGELFF.

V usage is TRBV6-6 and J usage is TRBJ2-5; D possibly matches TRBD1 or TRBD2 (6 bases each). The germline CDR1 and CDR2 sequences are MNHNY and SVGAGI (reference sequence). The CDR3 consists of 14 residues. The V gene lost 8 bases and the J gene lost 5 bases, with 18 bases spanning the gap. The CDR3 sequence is CASGPGGGRETQYF. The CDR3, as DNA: TGTGCCAGCGGGCCTGGAGGGGGTAGGGAGACCCAGTACTTC.

The CDR3 protein is CATSSEGRSSYEQYF. As DNA, the CDR3 is TGTGCCACCAGCAGCGAGGGGCGGAGCTCCTACGAGCAGTACTTC. The rearrangement links TRBV15 to TRBJ2-7, with D perhaps given as TRBD1 or TRBD2 (5 bases each). The V and J ends lost 3 bases and 0 bases respectively, with 12 bases between them. The CDR3 length is 15 residues. The germline CDR1 and CDR2 sequences are LNHNV and YYDKDF (reference sequence).

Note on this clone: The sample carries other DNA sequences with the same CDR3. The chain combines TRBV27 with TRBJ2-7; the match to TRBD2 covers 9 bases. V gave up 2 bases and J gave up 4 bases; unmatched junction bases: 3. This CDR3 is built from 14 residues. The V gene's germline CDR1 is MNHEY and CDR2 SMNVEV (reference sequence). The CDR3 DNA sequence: TGTGCCAGCAGTTTACTAGCGGGAAGGTACGAGCAGTACTTC. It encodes CASSLLAGRYEQYF.

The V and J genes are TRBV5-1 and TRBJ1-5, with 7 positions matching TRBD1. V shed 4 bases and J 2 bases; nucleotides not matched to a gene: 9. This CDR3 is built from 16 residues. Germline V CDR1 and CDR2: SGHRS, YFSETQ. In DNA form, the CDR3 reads TGCGCCAGCAGCGTGGCCGGGACAGAAGGCAATCAGCCCCAGCATTTT. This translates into CASSVAGTEGNQPQHF. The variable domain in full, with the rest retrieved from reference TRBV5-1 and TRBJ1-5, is KAGVTQTPRYLIKTRGQQVTLSCSPISGHRSVSWYQQTPGQGLQFLFEYFSETQRNKGNFPGRFSGRQFSNSRSEMNVSTLELGDSALYLCASSVAGTEGNQPQHFGDGTRLSIL.

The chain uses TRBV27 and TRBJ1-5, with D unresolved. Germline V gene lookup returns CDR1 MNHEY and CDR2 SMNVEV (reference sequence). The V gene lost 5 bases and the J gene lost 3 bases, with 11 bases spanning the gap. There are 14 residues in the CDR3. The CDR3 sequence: CASSPHTVNQPQHF. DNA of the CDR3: TGTGCCAGCAGTCCCCACACGGTCAATCAGCCCCAGCATTTT.

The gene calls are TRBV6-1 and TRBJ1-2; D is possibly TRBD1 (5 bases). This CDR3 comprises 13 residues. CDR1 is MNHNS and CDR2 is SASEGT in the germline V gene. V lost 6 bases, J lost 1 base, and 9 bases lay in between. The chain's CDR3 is CASRRGGNYGYTF. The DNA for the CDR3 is TGTGCCAGCAGACGGGGGGGTAACTATGGCTACACCTTC.